This TCR beta chain was sequenced during a study of T cell responses to AZD1222 COVID-19 vaccine (dated by TCRdb to 2020 to 2023). Notes on the research overall: A total of over 230 trial participants underwent TCR sequencing, of whom 207 had received two doses of AZD1222 and around 25 had received two doses of the MenACWY control vaccine. Enrollment into the trials was organized by age into subgroups of 18-55, 56-69 and 70-plus years, and those subgroups contained approximately 150, 30 and 60 TCR-sequenced participants, respectively. Broader findings and caveats from the paper: Only six AZD1222 recipients were SARS-CoV-2 seropositive at baseline, limiting conclusions about previously exposed vaccinees. In the small 56-69-year group, the increase in depth fell short of significance, most likely because of low power. Participants were mostly white British and included more females than males, and it was suggested by the authors that clonal diversity may have been underestimated. Because no day 14 peak-response samples were available, repertoires were characterized only after the peak T cell response. Spike-specific TCR breadth and depth rose significantly after two AZD1222 doses compared with day 0 and with MenACWY recipients. The vaccine-associated CD4 TCRs covered the entire spike protein, and the dominant responses fell in regions 160-218 and 743-854. Reportedly, close to half of the unique spike-specific TCRs recognized epitopes lying outside the regions that are mutated in the B.1.351 and B.1.1.7 variants.

From cysteine to phenylalanine, the CDR3 is 12 amino acids long. Only the CDR3 portion is preserved as DNA: 36 bases, with reading frame beginning at the first base. The junction carries 11 bases between V and J, which are trimmed by 6 bases and 2 bases respectively. Via the germline V gene, CDR1 is SQVTM and CDR2 ANQGSEA. Regarding this clone: Its target antigen remains unknown. Per-base quality was not reported, and no clone a single base away is much larger than it.

The CDR3 regions of human TCRbeta chains were subjected to immunosequencing. For the original study's pipeline: TCRs in the repertoires were compared against a reference library of SARS-CoV-2-specific TCRs that had been generated with the MIRA antigen-specificity platform. Breadth was defined as the fraction of unique TCRs that were SARS-CoV-2-associated. Depth was defined as the fraction of total T cells that were SARS-CoV-2-associated. Each spike-specific TCR was assigned to its reactive spike region and to a CD4 or CD8 class using the MIRA data. Log10-transformed breadth and depth values were compared by one-way ANOVA with Sidak's multiple comparisons tests. Here the immuneACCESS table is served through TCRdb, limited to in-frame sequences with V and J called. Missing clones are a known gap in these copies; in checked studies unresolved V genes cover under half, and the rest lacks a known reason. The V and J calls and clone size are taken from that table; D and trimming were inferred from the DNA. Here the sample has about 150,000 clones; about 90% occur a single time. The ten largest account for roughly 10% of the sample.

Taken with the paper, the label for time point translates to: about 28 days (+/-7) after the second vaccine dose. AZD1222 recipients whose second dose came at about 4 weeks and those whose second dose came at about 12 weeks were combined into one group, since spike-specific TCR depth and breadth did not differ between the two schedules. The vaccinee samples were drawn from two UK trials, COV001 and COV002, one of which was a single-blind randomized controlled phase 2/3 trial testing AZD1222 (ChAdOx1 nCoV-19) in healthy adults. For TCRbeta chain sequencing, PBMC samples were collected from trial participants at day 0 and at day 28 after the second dose.

This receptor chain uses TRBV29-1 and TRBJ2-7, with TRBD2 perhaps the D gene, on 6 matching bases. Here the sequenced sample was peripheral blood, taken 28 days after the second AZD1222 dose. This receptor was identified in an adult who received the AZD1222 COVID-19 vaccine. The nucleotide sequence is given as TGCAGCGTGACTAGTCGGACCTACGAGCAGTACTTC. Its product reads: CSVTSRTYEQYF.